The TCR beta chain described here comes from a study of blood T cells in healthy people across ages. Looked up from germline, CDR1 is DFQATT and CDR2 is SNEGSKA (reference sequence). J was trimmed by 5 bases and V by 1 base; bases with no gene match: 8. This CDR3 contains 15 residues. Alongside a J-beta primer mix, a sample-barcoded 5' primer served in a second PCR lasting about 7 to 11 cycles. TCRdb re-called the 5' RACE reads through MiXCR, storing one row per CDR3 protein. This sample has 800,000 to 950,000 distinct CDR3 sequences, with about 29% found just once. Study conclusions and caveats: Measured against age, TCR beta diversity per million T cells decreased in a roughly linear manner. TCR beta diversity tracked closely with naive T cell percentage. Diversity estimates from one million T cells were considered underestimates.

There are a few counts of this clonotype. Antigen unknown. A much larger clone is a single base away; this may be a read error. This sample also appeared in a second study, on T cells of mothers and their children. That report notes: A second PCR was performed with the M1S primer. This primer added sample barcodes and 2-4 random nucleotides.

Sample: blood. The V gene is TRBV20-1, the J gene TRBJ2-5, with TRBD2 matching over 9 bases. The clonotype was recovered from a woman between 40 and 55 years old in good health. CDR3 DNA sequence: TGCAGTGCTAGAGGGCGAGCGGGGGGTCGGGAGACCCAGTACTTC. The encoded protein is CSARGRAGGRETQYF.